The 6 T cell receptor beta chains given below trace back to one sample, sequenced in a study of T cells in Graves' hyperthyroidism and ophthalmopathy. RNA transcripts yielded amplified TCR beta CDR3 regions. Carried out on the TCR CDR3, a first-round RT-PCR used the HTBI primer set. MiXCR was run by TCRdb on the multiplex PCR reads, yielding one entry per CDR3 protein. The repertoire has 730,000 or so distinct CDR3 sequences, around a sixth of them found once; the top ten carry 16%. The sequenced material came from blood. These receptors all stem from a woman aged 50 to 60 with Graves' hyperthyroidism that later progressed to Graves' ophthalmopathy.

V usage is TRBV5-4 and J usage is TRBJ1-3; possible D gene TRBD1, 5 bases. V was pared by 0 bases and J by 4 bases, with 11 bases between. This CDR3 has 15 amino acids. Germline loops: CDR1 SGHNT, CDR2 YYREEE (reference sequence). The CDR3 is CASSLGPRVGNTIYF. In nucleotides, the CDR3 is TGTGCCAGCAGCTTGGGGCCCAGGGTCGGAAACACCATATATTTT. The whole variable domain, filled in from reference TRBV5-4 and TRBJ1-3, reads ETGVTQSPTHLIKTRGQQVTLRCSSQSGHNTVSWYQQALGQGPQFIFQYYREEENGRGNFPPRFSGLQFPNYSSELNVNALELDDSALYLCASSLGPRVGNTIYFGEGSWLTVV.

This clonotype has at least ten counts. The chain carries TRBV11-2 and TRBJ2-1; D is tentatively TRBD1 or TRBD2 (5 bases each). The CDR3 runs 16 residues. The germline V gene has CDR1 SGHAT and CDR2 FQNNGV. Between the trimmed V and J ends, which lost 5 bases and 3 bases, there was a span of 17 bases. In DNA, the CDR3 is TGTGCCAGCAGCCTAATCCCGGGGCCAGGCTACAATGAGCAGTTCTTC. This encodes CASSLIPGPGYNEQFF.

This clonotype was detected a few times. In DNA form, the CDR3 reads TGTGCCAGCAGCGATAGCATAGGCAATCAGCCCCAGCATTTT. This encodes CASSDSIGNQPQHF. This chain links TRBV27 with TRBJ1-5, with no clear D. The V gene's germline CDR1 is MNHEY and CDR2 SMNVEV (reference sequence). V lost 6 bases, J lost 2 bases, and 11 bases lay in between. The CDR3 runs 14 residues.

At least ten counts were recorded for this clonotype. The rearrangement uses TRBV30 and TRBJ1-2; D uncertain. The CDR3 is 11 amino acids. Germline V gene lookup returns CDR1 GTSNPN and CDR2 SVGIG (reference sequence). Trimming took off 4 bases at V and 3 bases at J, with 6 bases between the two ends. The CDR3 region has the DNA TGTGCCTGGAACACTTACTATGGCTACACCTTC. It specifies CAWNTYYGYTF.

This clonotype was picked up a small number of times. This chain uses TRBV2 with TRBJ1-5; TRBD1 might be the D (6 bases). V was clipped by 1 base and J by 11 bases, with 15 bases between them. From germline, CDR1 is SNHLY and CDR2 FYNNEI. The CDR3 consists of 14 residues. CDR3 in DNA: TGTGCCAGCAGTGAAGTAGGGGGGAGTAGGGCCCAGCATTTT. It codes for CASSEVGGSRAQHF.

This clonotype was recorded a few times. The rearrangement uses TRBV29-1 and TRBJ1-1; D is undetermined. The V gene's germline CDR1 is SQVTM and CDR2 ANQGSEA. The CDR3 runs to 14 residues. Trimming left V 1 base short and J 1 base short, with 10 bases between. Here the CDR3 DNA reads TGCAGCGTTGAAGTACCCTTGGAGAACACTGAAGCTTTCTTT. As protein: CSVEVPLENTEAFF.